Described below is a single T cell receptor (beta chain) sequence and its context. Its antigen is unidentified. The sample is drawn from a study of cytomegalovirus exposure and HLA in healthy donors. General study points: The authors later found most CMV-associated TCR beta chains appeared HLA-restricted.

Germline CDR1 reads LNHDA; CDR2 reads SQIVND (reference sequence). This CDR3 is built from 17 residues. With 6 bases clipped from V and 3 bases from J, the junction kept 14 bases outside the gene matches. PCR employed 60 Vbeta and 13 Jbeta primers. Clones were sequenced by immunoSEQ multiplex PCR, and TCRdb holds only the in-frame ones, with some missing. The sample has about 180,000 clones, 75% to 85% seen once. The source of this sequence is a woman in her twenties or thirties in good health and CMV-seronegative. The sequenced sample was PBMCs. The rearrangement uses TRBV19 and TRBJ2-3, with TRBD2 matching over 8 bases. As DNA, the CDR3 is TGTGCCAGTAGCCCACCACCACGTAGCGGGATTACAGATACGCAGTATTTT. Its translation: CASSPPPRSGITDTQYF.